This T cell receptor beta chain was obtained from a study of PD-1 blockade in classical Hodgkin lymphoma. As for the study in general: Patients were administered nivolumab (3 mg/kg intravenously) every 2 weeks.

Documented time point: cycle 4 day 1 (C4D1), after less than 7 weeks of nivolumab. Each patient relapsed following autologous stem cell transplantation, and prior brentuximab vedotin exposure differed. This CDR3 comprises 15 residues. Germline V gene sequence: CDR1 SEHNR, CDR2 FQNEAQ (reference sequence). V trimming: 3 bases; J trimming: 8 bases; junction bases outside the gene matches: 9. Method: immunoSEQ multiplex PCR; TCRdb's copy keeps in-frame clones and lacks some. The sample lists tens of thousands of clones, approximately 80% occurring once. The chain carries TRBV7-9 and TRBJ1-4; the match to TRBD1 covers 7 bases. The receptor was isolated from a human donor with classical Hodgkin lymphoma. Material: peripheral blood mononuclear cells (PBMCs), obtained before the fourth cycle of nivolumab. In DNA, the CDR3 is TGTGCCAGCAGCTTCGGGGACAGCGTTCGGGAAAAACTGTTTTTT. Amino acid sequence: CASSFGDSVREKLFF.